Listed here are 9 T cell receptor beta chains from one sample, sequenced in a study of cytomegalovirus exposure and HLA in healthy donors (dated by TCRdb to the late 2010s). Receptors were amplified or captured by the immunoSEQ multiplex PCR assay. TCRdb mirrors the immuneACCESS table, restricted to in-frame sequences. Some clones are absent from its copies; in checked studies, under half trace to an unresolved V gene, and the reason for the others is unknown. In this sample the table shows about 190,000 clones, around 86% of which occur a single time. Of the sample, about 1.6% falls within the top ten clones. Sequencing was carried out using PBMCs. The source of these receptors is a woman aged 18-29 years in good health and CMV-seronegative.

The V call is TRBV29-1, the J call TRBJ1-2, with TRBD1 matching 10 bases. The CDR3 loop spans 16 amino acids. V lost 1 base to trimming and J lost 3 bases; unmatched junction nucleotides: 8. Germline CDR1 is SQVTM and CDR2 is ANQGSEA. CDR3 loop: CSVEGWDRGRDYGYTF. CDR3 coding DNA: TGCAGCGTTGAAGGCTGGGACAGGGGAAGAGACTATGGCTACACCTTC.

The chain recombines TRBV5-5 with TRBJ1-2; 12 bases match TRBD1. Germline V gene lookup returns CDR1 SGHKS and CDR2 YYEKEE (reference sequence). The junction had 5 bases not matched to a gene; V was cut back by 3 bases and J by 2 bases. This CDR3 has 16 residues. The DNA of the CDR3 is TGTGCCAGCAGCTCGGGACAGGGGGCTTGGAACTATGGCTACACCTTC. As protein: CASSSGQGAWNYGYTF.

The chain carries TRBV5-5 and TRBJ1-1; TRBD1 matches 8 bases. Germline V gives CDR1 SGHKS, CDR2 YYEKEE (reference sequence). There are 16 residues in the CDR3. Trimming at V came to 3 bases and at J to 2 bases, leaving 9 bases not matched to a gene. Written as DNA, the CDR3 is TGTGCCAGCAGCTGGACGACAGGGGCCGTCAACACTGAAGCTTTCTTT. Translated, it gives CASSWTTGAVNTEAFF.

This chain joins TRBV14 and TRBJ2-7; 10 positions agree with TRBD2. The CDR3 is 15 amino acids. The germline gives CDR1 SGHDN, CDR2 FVKESK. Trimming cost V 4 bases and J 3 bases; bases outside gene matches: 6. Here the CDR3 DNA reads TGTGCCAGCAGCCTGCGGACTAGCGGTAACTACGAGCAGTACTTC. As protein: CASSLRTSGNYEQYF.

This clone was observed a handful of times. The chain carries TRBV9 and TRBJ2-7; a weak D match, TRBD1 (5 bases). V was clipped by 0 bases and J by 1 base, with 5 bases between them. CDR1 is SGDLS and CDR2 is YYNGEE in the germline V gene. The CDR3 is 13 amino acids. The chain's CDR3 is CASSVGQSYEQYF. For the CDR3, the DNA is TGTGCCAGCAGCGTAGGACAGTCCTACGAGCAGTACTTC. The entire variable domain, with the rest obtained from reference TRBV9 and TRBJ2-7, is as follows: DSGVTQTPKHLITATGQRVTLRCSPRSGDLSVYWYQQSLDQGLQFLIQYYNGEERAKGNILERFSAQQFPDLHSELNLSSLELGDSALYFCASSVGQSYEQYFGPGTRLTVT.

This chain uses TRBV2 with TRBJ1-4; 7 bases agree with TRBD1. The germline gives CDR1 SNHLY, CDR2 FYNNEI. CDR3 length: 16 amino acids. The V and J ends lost 7 bases and 0 bases, in that order; junction bases with no gene match: 8. In nucleotides, the CDR3 is TGTGCCAGCAAGTGGCTACAGGGGCCAACTAATGAAAAACTGTTTTTT. Amino acid sequence: CASKWLQGPTNEKLFF.

The chain combines TRBV19 with TRBJ1-2, with D perhaps matching TRBD1 (6 bases). Trimming shortened V by 8 bases and J by 7 bases, and 17 bases separated the two germline ends. The CDR3 has 13 residues. The germline V gene has CDR1 LNHDA and CDR2 SQIVND (reference sequence). The CDR3 spells CASPSPTGGGYTF. In DNA form, the CDR3 reads TGTGCCAGTCCATCCCCGACAGGAGGTGGCTACACCTTC. The whole variable domain, filled in from reference TRBV19 and TRBJ1-2, reads DGGITQSPKYLFRKEGQNVTLSCEQNLNHDAMYWYRQDPGQGLRLIYYSQIVNDFQKGDIAEGYSVSREKKESFPLTVTSAQKNPTAFYLCASPSPTGGGYTFGSGTRLTVV.

J is TRBJ2-7 and V is TRBV6-6, with TRBD2 matching over 13 bases. CDR1 MNHNY and CDR2 SVGAGI come from the germline V gene (reference sequence). Trimming took 7 bases from V and 2 from J; bases not matched to a gene: 5. CDR3 length: 15 amino acids. DNA for the CDR3: TGTGCCAGCATCCACGGGACTAGCGGGGCCTACGAGCAGTACTTC. Translated: CASIHGTSGAYEQYF.

The chain joins TRBV27 to TRBJ2-2; TRBD1 matches 7 bases. The germline V gene encodes CDR1 MNHEY and CDR2 SMNVEV (reference sequence). CDR3 size: 16 residues. Germline trimming cut 0 bases from V and 1 base from J; bases unmatched to any gene: 2. The CDR3: CASSLSNRGNTGELFF. The CDR3 DNA sequence: TGTGCCAGCAGTTTATCGAACAGGGGGAACACCGGGGAGCTGTTTTTT.